This T cell receptor (beta chain) was documented in a study of cytomegalovirus exposure and HLA in healthy donors. V was clipped by 2 bases and J by 2 bases, with 6 bases between them. Germline CDR1 and CDR2: MNHEY and SMNVEV (reference sequence). This CDR3 spans 13 amino acids. TCRdb's copy holds only in-frame clones and misses some; the assay was immunoSEQ multiplex PCR. The table lists fewer than 350,000 clones, roughly 90% of them singletons. Study observations and caveats: Usually a TCR sequence was rare, but some public TCRs were found in many donors. Testing in vitro showed a few CMV-associated chains specific for CMV antigens.

About this clone: Its antigen is not identified.

Sequenced sample: PBMCs. This sequence joins TRBV27 and TRBJ1-2, with D uncertain. This clonotype originated in a woman between 18 and 30 years old in good health and CMV-seronegative. CDR3 DNA sequence: TGTGCCAGCAGTTTAGGAGGAAACTATGGCTACACCTTC. Its translation: CASSLGGNYGYTF.